This T cell receptor beta chain was documented in a study of T cell repertoires in cytomegalovirus infection. Study as a whole: An indication of both CMV infection and matching HLA type came from public TCR beta signatures.

Whole-study findings and limits: CMV-specific TCR beta clonotypes restricted by HLA-C were the ones dominating the ex vivo response. Of the TCR beta families, the public ones yielded a cumulative frequency that identified carriers of CMV plus the relevant HLA.

This clonotype came up many times. Its antigen is currently unknown. This CDR3 contains 15 residues. After removal of 5 bases from V and 3 bases from J, the junction contained 10 bases not matched to a gene. The V gene's germline CDR1 is DFQATT and CDR2 SNEGSKA (reference sequence). In TCRdb, the reads were re-called with MiXCR into one record per CDR3 protein. The sample carries 60,000 to 75,000 distinct CDR3 sequences, about 4.2% recorded once. V gene TRBV20-1 combines with J gene TRBJ2-1, with 7 bases lining up with TRBD2. Material: PBMCs. The TCR sequence derives from a human donor in good health (CMV status not recorded). Some clones in this sample may be carry-over from other donors' samples. CDR3 sequence (DNA): TGCAGTGCTGAGGGATTTAAGCGGGACTACAATGAGCAGTTCTTC. Protein: CSAEGFKRDYNEQFF.